This T cell receptor beta chain derives from a study of sequential checkpoint blockade in melanoma. V was trimmed by 3 bases and J by 7 bases, leaving 13 bases between them. The V gene's germline CDR1 is LNHDA and CDR2 SQIVND (reference sequence). CDR3 length: 14 residues. The sample's treatment: randomized to nivolumab then ipilimumab (arm A) or the reverse (arm B). PBMC sorting kept live CD3+CD8+ cells without CD19 or CD56. Only in-frame clones appear in the TCRdb table, and some are missing; sequencing was by immunoSEQ multiplex PCR. This sample has around 21,000 clones, with 80% to 90% found just once.

Sequences were derived from CD8+ T cells sorted from blood (inferred from file names), sampled from a patient given nivolumab and ipilimumab in sequence. The clonotype was recovered from a human donor with melanoma. The gene calls are TRBV19 and TRBJ2-1; D is perhaps TRBD2 (6 bases). This chain's CDR3 is CASSIIARGNEQFF. CDR3 sequence (DNA): TGTGCCAGTAGTATCATCGCGCGGGGAAATGAGCAGTTCTTC.